These 28 T cell receptor beta chains share one sample of origin, sequenced in a study of T cells in Graves' hyperthyroidism and ophthalmopathy. TCR beta CDR3 sequences were amplified from RNA transcripts. An initial round of RT-PCR targeting the TCR CDR3 relied on the HTBI primer set. MiXCR, run by TCRdb on the multiplex PCR reads, gives a single entry per CDR3 protein. This repertoire shows 450,000 to 700,000 distinct CDR3 sequences, around 45% found once; its top ten account for under 20%. Material: peripheral blood or thyroid tissue (not recorded which). These receptor sequences come from an adult woman with Graves' disease, either hyperthyroidism or ophthalmopathy (not recorded which).

To note about this clonotype: A much larger clone differs by one base, so this may be a read error. The genes are TRBV7-2 and TRBJ2-2; D uncertain. This CDR3 has 17 amino acids. V gave up 4 bases and J gave up 4 bases, with 19 bases separating them. The germline CDR1 and CDR2 sequences are SGHTA and FQGNSA. The CDR3 bases are TGTGCCAGCAGCTCTTCTAGATCAGTTCCGAGCACCGGGGAGCTGTTTTTT. This codes for CASSSSRSVPSTGELFF.

Here the CDR3 reads CASSIRRSEAFF. The CDR3 DNA reads TGTGCCAGTAGTATTCGGAGGTCTGAAGCTTTCTTT. This sequence joins TRBV19 and TRBJ1-1; D call uncertain. The germline V gene encodes CDR1 LNHDA and CDR2 SQIVND (reference sequence). V dropped 3 bases and J dropped 6 bases, with 8 bases sitting between them. The CDR3 is made up of 12 amino acids.

A few counts support this clonotype. The chain is built from TRBV10-3 and TRBJ2-7; 7 bases are a match to TRBD2. The CDR3 runs 13 residues. Unmatched junction bases numbered 7, after V lost 4 bases and J lost 7 bases. The germline CDR1 and CDR2 sequences are ENHRY and SYGVKD. The CDR3 region is CAISGLAGAEQYF. CDR3 DNA sequence: TGTGCCATCAGTGGACTAGCCGGAGCGGAGCAGTACTTC.

This clonotype was counted ten times or more. V usage is TRBV5-8 and J usage is TRBJ1-5, with D perhaps matching TRBD1 (5 bases). The CDR3 is made up of 15 amino acids. The V gene's germline CDR1 is SGHTS and CDR2 YDEGEE. Trimming left V 5 bases short and J 2 bases short, with 14 bases between. CDR3 DNA sequence: TGTGCCAGCAGGGGCCCCGGGACTCGCAATCAGCCCCAGCATTTT. Its protein is CASRGPGTRNQPQHF.

The chain joins TRBV7-3 to TRBJ1-1; 9 positions match TRBD1. The CDR3 has 12 amino acids. V trimming: 5 bases; J trimming: 8 bases; junction bases outside the gene matches: 3. CDR1 and CDR2 from the germline V gene are SGHTA and FQGTGA. This chain's CDR3 is CASSTGGAEAFF. CDR3 DNA sequence: TGTGCCAGCAGCACAGGGGGCGCCGAAGCTTTCTTT. Full variable domain (missing parts from reference TRBV7-3 and TRBJ1-1): GAGVSQTPSNKVTEKGKYVELRCDPISGHTALYWYRQSLGQGPEFLIYFQGTGAADDSGLPNDRFFAVRPEGSVSTLKIQRTERGDSAVYLCASSTGGAEAFFGQGTRLTVV.

This clonotype was observed a few times. V is TRBV27 and J is TRBJ1-6, with unresolved D. V was cut by 7 bases and J by 6 bases, with 10 bases left in between. This CDR3 spans 13 amino acids. Germline values: CDR1 MNHEY, CDR2 SMNVEV (reference sequence). The CDR3 reads CASMAPPNSPLHF. The CDR3 DNA reads as TGTGCCAGCATGGCACCACCTAATTCACCCCTCCACTTT.

The rearrangement links TRBV20-1 to TRBJ2-5; 7 nucleotides align to TRBD2. The CDR3 runs to 17 residues. CDR1 DFQATT and CDR2 SNEGSKA come from the germline V gene (reference sequence). Germline trimming cut 4 bases from V and 1 base from J; bases unmatched to any gene: 15. CDR3 nucleotide sequence: TGCAGTGCTAATCCCACAGTGGGTTCTAGCGGCCAAGAGACCCAGTACTTC. It codes for CSANPTVGSSGQETQYF.

V and J are TRBV2 and TRBJ2-1, with D unclear. The V end was cut by 6 bases, the J end by 6 bases, with 3 bases between. The germline V gene has CDR1 SNHLY and CDR2 FYNNEI. This CDR3 spans 10 amino acids. Here the CDR3 DNA reads TGTGCCAGCAGCTTCAATGAGCAGTTCTTC. The encoded protein is CASSFNEQFF.

The chain employs TRBV5-1 and TRBJ1-2, with TRBD1 matching 8 bases. V shed 3 bases, J shed 3 bases, and the junction held 7 bases outside the gene matches. The CDR3 totals 15 residues. Germline V gene data show CDR1 as SGHRS and CDR2 as YFSETQ. The CDR3 loop reads CASSSGTGSDYGYTF. CDR3 sequence (DNA): TGCGCCAGCAGCTCAGGGACAGGCTCGGACTATGGCTACACCTTC.

The chain carries TRBV7-9 and TRBJ1-2; D is perhaps TRBD1 (5 bases). The CDR3 runs to 17 residues. V lost 5 bases, J lost 6 bases, and 25 bases lay in between. Germline assignment: CDR1 SEHNR and CDR2 FQNEAQ (reference sequence). The chain's CDR3 is CASSQRVGGIMADGYTF. The CDR3 DNA follows: TGTGCCAGCAGCCAGAGGGTTGGGGGGATCATGGCTGATGGCTACACCTTC.

This clonotype was observed at least ten times. This chain uses TRBV5-5 with TRBJ2-5; D uncertain. Germline V gene sequence: CDR1 SGHKS, CDR2 YYEKEE (reference sequence). The CDR3 is made up of 12 amino acids. Between the trimmed V and J ends, which lost 0 bases and 5 bases, there was a span of 5 bases. Here the CDR3 DNA reads TGTGCCAGCAGCTTGGCATGGGAGACCCAGTACTTC. As protein: CASSLAWETQYF.

The chain employs TRBV7-9 and TRBJ1-5; D ambiguous. V was cut by 3 bases and J by 11 bases, with 17 bases left in between. CDR3 length: 14 residues. Germline loops: CDR1 SEHNR, CDR2 FQNEAQ (reference sequence). The CDR3 DNA reads as TGTGCCAGCAGCTTTAGAGCGGGAAGGGAGACCCAGCATTTT. Translation: CASSFRAGRETQHF.

The V call is TRBV19, the J call TRBJ2-6, with D tentatively TRBD1 (6 bases). CDR1 is LNHDA, CDR2 SQIVND, per germline (reference sequence). The length of the CDR3 is 15 residues. Between the trimmed V and J ends, which lost 10 bases and 0 bases, there was a span of 13 bases. The CDR3 DNA reads TGTGCCACCATTAGGGGGTACTCTGGGGCCAACGTCCTGACTTTC. Translating it yields CATIRGYSGANVLTF.

The chain uses TRBV20-1 and TRBJ1-1; TRBD1 might be the D (5 bases). The CDR3 runs 17 residues. V was trimmed by 2 bases and J by 3 bases, leaving 22 bases between them. Germline V gene data show CDR1 as DFQATT and CDR2 as SNEGSKA (reference sequence). The CDR3 reads CSARKLAGGPGDTEAFF. The CDR3 DNA reads as TGCAGTGCTAGAAAACTAGCGGGTGGACCGGGGGACACTGAAGCTTTCTTT.

A word on this clonotype: The conserved phenylalanine or tryptophan is not found at the CDR3 terminus, so this likely reflects a read error. The DNA is omitted, as the CDR3 cannot be located on it reliably, and the CDR3 follows TCRdb's listing. This chain connects TRBV11-1 to TRBJ1-2. Germline lookup yields CDR1 SGHAT and CDR2 FQDESV (reference sequence). 9 amino acids form the CDR3, both terminal residues included. CDR3 residues: CASSPGLAG.

This chain uses TRBV2 with TRBJ1-1, with D perhaps matching TRBD1 (5 bases). V lost 3 bases and J 4 bases, leaving 15 bases between the germline ends. Per germline, CDR1 SNHLY and CDR2 FYNNEI. This CDR3 has 15 amino acids. The CDR3 DNA sequence: TGTGCCAGCAGTGACGGGGCAGGGCCTGGCACTGAAGCTTTCTTT. Amino acid sequence: CASSDGAGPGTEAFF.

This clonotype was seen ten or more times. The V gene is TRBV9, the J gene TRBJ1-2; no clear D. Germline values: CDR1 SGDLS, CDR2 YYNGEE. V was clipped by 0 bases and J by 0 bases, with 12 bases between them. The CDR3 has 16 residues. The CDR3, as DNA: TGTGCCAGCAGCGTAGGGATACCGGGTCCTAACTATGGCTACACCTTC. Translation gives CASSVGIPGPNYGYTF.

This chain joins TRBV29-1 and TRBJ2-5, with TRBD1 matching 8 bases. Germline lookup yields CDR1 SQVTM and CDR2 ANQGSEA. The trim removed 8 bases at V and 1 base at J, leaving 6 bases unmatched. CDR3 size: 13 residues. CDR3 residues: CSNGQGLQETQYF. CDR3 nucleotides: TGCAGCAATGGACAGGGCCTCCAAGAGACCCAGTACTTC.

The chain recombines TRBV20-1 with TRBJ2-1, with 7 bases lining up with TRBD2. Germline lookup yields CDR1 DFQATT and CDR2 SNEGSKA (reference sequence). The CDR3 length is 12 residues. V was clipped by 5 bases and J by 9 bases; unmatched bases: 7. CDR3 DNA sequence: TGCAGTGCTCAAGCGGGATTGGTTGAGCAGTTCTTC. Its protein product is CSAQAGLVEQFF.

The sample holds a few counts of this clonotype. The V call is TRBV11-2, the J call TRBJ1-5, with 8 bases matching TRBD1. This CDR3 is built from 16 residues. In germline, CDR1 is SGHAT, CDR2 FQNNGV. The V gene end was trimmed by 9 bases and the J gene end by 2 bases; junction bases not matched to a gene: 12. This CDR3 reads CASSQDRGGGNQPQHF. CDR3 coding DNA: TGTGCCAGTAGCCAAGACAGGGGAGGCGGCAATCAGCCCCAGCATTTT.

This chain connects TRBV5-1 to TRBJ1-6; D is uncertain. V was clipped by 4 bases and J by 8 bases, with 7 bases between them. Germline loops: CDR1 SGHRS, CDR2 YFSETQ. The CDR3 contains 12 residues. CDR3 nucleotides: TGCGCCAGCAGCCAAGTTGATTCACCCCTCCACTTT. It yields the protein CASSQVDSPLHF.

This clonotype was seen ten or more times. The chain employs TRBV5-1 and TRBJ2-7, with 9 bases aligning to TRBD2. CDR1 and CDR2 from the germline V gene are SGHRS and YFSETQ. The CDR3 has 14 residues. Trimming cost V 3 bases and J 5 bases; bases outside gene matches: 6. The DNA of the CDR3 is TGCGCCAGCAGCTCAGGGACTAGCTGGAACGAGCAGTACTTC. This gives the protein CASSSGTSWNEQYF.

The chain employs TRBV24-1 and TRBJ2-7; D uncertain. V dropped 2 bases and J dropped 2 bases, with 12 bases sitting between them. The CDR3 is 15 amino acids. Germline CDR1 KGHDR, CDR2 SFDVKD. The CDR3 nucleotides read TGTGCCACCAGTGATTCGGACCGAAGTCCCTACGAGCAGTACTTC. This sequence encodes CATSDSDRSPYEQYF.

The J gene is TRBJ1-1, the V gene TRBV10-3; 12 bases line up with TRBD1. The CDR3 runs 14 residues. Trimming cost V 6 bases and J 4 bases; bases outside gene matches: 3. In germline, CDR1 is ENHRY, CDR2 SYGVKD. This chain's CDR3 is CAIRGQGAGTEAFF. The CDR3 DNA sequence: TGTGCCATCAGGGGACAGGGGGCGGGCACTGAAGCTTTCTTT.

V usage is TRBV2 and J usage is TRBJ2-3; a weak D match, TRBD2 (5 bases). This CDR3 is 15 amino acids long. Trimming stripped 3 bases from V and 4 bases from J, with 14 bases between. The V gene's germline CDR1 is SNHLY and CDR2 FYNNEI. CDR3 nucleotide sequence: TGTGCCAGCAGTGACCGTGGGAGCTTGGCAGATACGCAGTATTTT. It codes for CASSDRGSLADTQYF.

V usage is TRBV10-1 and J usage is TRBJ2-7, with 7 bases aligning to TRBD1. Germline assignment: CDR1 WNHNN and CDR2 SYGVQD (reference sequence). The CDR3 is 12 residues long. The V gene end was trimmed by 11 bases and the J gene end by 5 bases; junction bases not matched to a gene: 9. Written as DNA, the CDR3 is TGCGCCTCAGGGACAGCCGGCGACGAGCAGTACTTC. It translates to CASGTAGDEQYF.

Ten or more counts support this clonotype. The chain is built from TRBV10-3 and TRBJ1-2; D is uncertain. V lost 0 bases to trimming and J lost 0 bases, with 11 bases between them. This CDR3 contains 16 residues. CDR1 ENHRY and CDR2 SYGVKD come from the germline V gene. The CDR3 loop reads CAISESKFPANYGYTF. The CDR3 bases are TGTGCCATCAGTGAGTCTAAGTTCCCCGCTAACTATGGCTACACCTTC.

The gene calls are TRBV20-1 and TRBJ2-7; TRBD2 matches 9 bases. The CDR3 loop spans 15 amino acids. Germline CDR1 reads DFQATT; CDR2 reads SNEGSKA (reference sequence). With V trimmed by 5 bases and J by 4 bases, 12 bases remained unmatched. CDR3 sequence: CSAEPRGSGSYEQYF. The CDR3 bases are TGCAGTGCTGAGCCGCGGGGTAGCGGGAGTTACGAGCAGTACTTC.